The clone carrying this T cell receptor (beta chain) was recorded at least ten times. As yet, its antigen is unknown. V was trimmed by 0 bases and J by 8 bases, leaving 21 bases between them. The CDR3 contains 17 residues. Per the germline V gene, CDR1 is MNHEY and CDR2 is SMNVEV (reference sequence). A single record per CDR3 protein comes from TCRdb applying MiXCR to the 5' RACE reads. The table records tens of thousands of distinct CDR3 sequences, 4% to 4.5% of them present only once. This sample was taken from a study of early T cells in non-severe SARS-CoV-2 infection. Study in general: Chains stayed unpaired after sequencing of bulk RNA from unsorted whole blood.

General study points: VDJdb matching skewed toward anti-spike CD8 responses, missing private and CD4 specificities.

The receptor comes from an adult who was a healthcare worker with PCR-confirmed SARS-CoV-2 infection or an uninfected control (not recorded which). This chain connects TRBV27 to TRBJ2-3; possibly TRBD2 for D (6 bases). Sequencing was performed on whole blood. CDR3 nucleotides: TGTGCCAGCAGTTTATCTAGACTAGTAAAGGGCGGAGGTACGCAGTATTTT. This sequence encodes CASSLSRLVKGGGTQYF.